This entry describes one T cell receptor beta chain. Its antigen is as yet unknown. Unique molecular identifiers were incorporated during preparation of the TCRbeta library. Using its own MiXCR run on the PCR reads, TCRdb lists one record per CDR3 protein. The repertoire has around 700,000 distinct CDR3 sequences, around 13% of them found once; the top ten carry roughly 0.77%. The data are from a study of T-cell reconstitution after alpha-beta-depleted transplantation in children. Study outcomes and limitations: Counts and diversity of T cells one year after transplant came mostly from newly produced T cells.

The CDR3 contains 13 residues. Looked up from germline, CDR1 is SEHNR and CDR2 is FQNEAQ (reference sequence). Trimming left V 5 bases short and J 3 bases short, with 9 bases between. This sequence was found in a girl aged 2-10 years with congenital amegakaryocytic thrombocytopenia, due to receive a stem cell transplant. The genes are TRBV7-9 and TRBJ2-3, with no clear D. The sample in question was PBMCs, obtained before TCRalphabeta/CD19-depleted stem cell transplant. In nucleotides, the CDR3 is TGTGCCAGCAGCCCTATCGTGACAGATACGCAGTATTTT. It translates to CASSPIVTDTQYF.